This is a list of T cell receptor beta chains from one sample in a study of T cells in localized non-small cell lung cancer. TCRdb's table, derived via immunoSEQ multiplex PCR, lists solely in-frame clones and lacks some. The sample shows almost 40,000 clones, 75% to 90% of them seen only once. The input for sequencing was peripheral blood mononuclear cells, taken before any cancer treatment. The receptors were sampled from a male donor aged 60 or older with stage II lung adenocarcinoma. Each CDR3 is given with its conserved first and last residue. A D gene is named only where the DNA matches it firmly. Where a row states a size, it is once, few, many or the class of an expanded clone; other rows omit it.

TRBJ2-2,NA,TRBD2,TRBV6-5,TGTGCCAGCAGTTTCTGGCTAGCGGGAGTCTTCGGGGAGCTGTTTTTT,CASSFWLAGVFGELFF
TRBJ2-1,NA,NA,TRBV10-3,TGTGCCATCAGTGAGGTAGGTGCGACGATCTCCTACAATGAGCAGTTCTTC,CAISEVGATISYNEQFF
TRBJ1-5,NA,NA,TRBV19,TGTGCCAGTAGTCAATCCAGAGTCTCTCATGGTCAGCCCCAGCATTTT,CASSQSRVSHGQPQHF
TRBJ2-7,NA,NA,TRBV19,TGTGCCAGTAGTAGGGGACTTCTTGCCTACGAGCAGTACTTC,CASSRGLLAYEQYF
TRBJ2-1,NA,TRBD1,TRBV25-1,TGTGCCAGCAGTGCCCTAGGGGGACAGGGAGGCTCCTACAATGAGCAGTTCTTC,CASSALGGQGGSYNEQFF
TRBJ1-2,NA,TRBD1,TRBV5-1,TGCGCCAGCAGCTTGGTGGACAGGGGGCACTATGGCTACACCTTC,CASSLVDRGHYGYTF
TRBJ1-1,NA,NA,TRBV6-1,TGTGCCAGCAGGGATTTGGGGTCCCGGAAAGCTTTCTTT,CASRDLGSRKAFF
TRBJ2-3,NA,NA,TRBV11-3,TGTGCCAGCAGCTTTCGCCAGGCTCCAGATACGCAGTATTTT,CASSFRQAPDTQYF
TRBJ1-4,once,TRBD1,TRBV9,TGTGCCAGCAGCGTAGCAGGGGGTGTAGGTGAAAAACTGTTTTTT,CASSVAGGVGEKLFF
TRBJ2-7,once,NA,TRBV5-1,TGCGCCAGCAGCTTGGACCCGAGCTCCTACGAGCAGTACTTC,CASSLDPSSYEQYF
TRBJ1-2,NA,TRBD1,TRBV19,TGTGCCAGTAGTAGAGGGACCGGGACAGGGTATGGCTACACCTTC,CASSRGTGTGYGYTF
TRBJ1-5,NA,NA,TRBV7-6,TGTGCCAGCAGCTTAGGCGGGCGCAATCAGCCCCAGCATTTT,CASSLGGRNQPQHF
TRBJ2-7,NA,TRBD1,TRBV7-9,TGTGCCAGCAGCTTAGCTACAGGGGGGTCTAACTACGAGCAGTACTTC,CASSLATGGSNYEQYF
TRBJ2-5,NA,NA,TRBV30,TGTGCCTGGGGGGGGATTTCGGCGGAGACCCAGTACTTC,CAWGGISAETQYF
TRBJ2-6,NA,NA,TRBV5-6,TGTGCCAGCAGCTTGTTAGGTGGACTGGGCCGCTCTGGGGCCAACGTCCTGACTTTC,CASSLLGGLGRSGANVLTF
TRBJ2-5,once,TRBD2,TRBV5-1,TGCGCCAGCAGAACTAGCGGGAGTCGGGCCCAAGAGACCCAGTACTTC,CASRTSGSRAQETQYF
TRBJ1-1,few,NA,TRBV7-2,TGTGCCAGCAGCTTAGGAGAGGGAGGGAAAGCTTTCTTT,CASSLGEGGKAFF
TRBJ2-5,NA,TRBD1,TRBV2,TGTGCCAGCAGTGAAGCGGGGACAGCCCCACCCCAGTACTTC,CASSEAGTAPPQYF
TRBJ2-7,NA,NA,TRBV5-6,TGTGCCAGCAGCGCTAAAGCCGGGACATTACCCTACGAGCAGTACTTC,CASSAKAGTLPYEQYF
TRBJ1-2,once,TRBD1,TRBV5-1,TGCGCCAGCAGTGAGTTTGGCAGGGGGGACTATGGCTACACCTTC,CASSEFGRGDYGYTF
TRBJ2-5,few,NA,TRBV2,TGTGCCAGCAGTGAAACCCAGTACTTC,CASSETQYF
TRBJ2-3,NA,TRBD2,TRBV30,TGTGCCTGGAGTGTGTGGCGGGAGGTAGATACGCAGTATTTT,CAWSVWREVDTQYF
TRBJ2-1,once,NA,TRBV7-9,TGTGCCAGCGGGCTGTCCTACAATGAGCAGTTCTTC,CASGLSYNEQFF
TRBJ2-3,once,TRBD1,TRBV19,TGTGCCAGTAGTTGGGGACAGGGCACAGATACGCAGTATTTT,CASSWGQGTDTQYF
TRBJ2-4,few,TRBD2,TRBV4-2,TGTGCCAGCAGCCAAGAAAGACGGGGGGAGAACATTCAGTACTTC,CASSQERRGENIQYF
TRBJ2-2,once,NA,TRBV4-1,TGCGCCAGCAGACCGACAGAGAACACCGGGGAGCTGTTTTTT,CASRPTENTGELFF
TRBJ2-6,NA,NA,TRBV5-1,TGCGCCAGCAGCCCTTACGGTTACGGAGCTGCCGGGGCCAACGTCCTGACTTTC,CASSPYGYGAAGANVLTF
TRBJ2-3,NA,TRBD2,TRBV10-3,TGTGCCATCAGTGGGGGCGCAGCGGGAGGGCTCACAGATACGCAGTATTTT,CAISGGAAGGLTDTQYF
TRBJ1-3,once,NA,TRBV14,TGTGCCAGCAGCCTCAATAGTGGAAACACCATATATTTT,CASSLNSGNTIYF
TRBJ2-7,NA,TRBD2,TRBV5-1,TGCGCCAGCAGCTTGGCACTAGCGGGAGCGTCTGGCTACGAGCAGTACTTC,CASSLALAGASGYEQYF
TRBJ2-6,NA,NA,TRBV15,TGTGCCACCAGCAGAGAGTATGGGACAGGGGCCAACGTCCTGACTTTC,CATSREYGTGANVLTF
TRBJ1-2,NA,NA,TRBV2,TGTGCCGCAAGAACTGGAGGGAATAGCTATGGCTACACCTTC,CAARTGGNSYGYTF
TRBJ1-4,NA,NA,TRBV4-2,TGTGCCAGCAGCCAGCGGGGGATTAATGAAAAACTGTTTTTT,CASSQRGINEKLFF
TRBJ2-5,NA,TRBD1,TRBV11-2,TGTGCCAGCAGCCAAAGGGGACAGGGGTACCAAGAGACCCAGTACTTC,CASSQRGQGYQETQYF
TRBJ2-2,NA,NA,TRBV19,TGTGCCAGTAGTATCCCCGTAAACACCGGGGAGCTGTTTTTT,CASSIPVNTGELFF
TRBJ1-1,NA,TRBD1,TRBV14,TGTGCCAGCAGCCAAGATAGGGGGCGAAGCAGGGGGCGTTTGGGCACTGAAGCTTTCTTT,CASSQDRGRSRGRLGTEAFF
TRBJ1-5,NA,NA,TRBV10-3,TGTGCCATTTGGGGTGGGGGAGCTAATCAGCCCCAGCATTTT,CAIWGGGANQPQHF
TRBJ1-1,NA,NA,TRBV6-5,TGTGCCAGCAGTTACTTTAGGAAAGCTTTCTTT,CASSYFRKAFF
TRBJ1-2,NA,NA,TRBV14,TGTGCCAGCAGCCAAGATAGGGGTCGGTATGGCTACACCTTC,CASSQDRGRYGYTF
TRBJ1-4,NA,NA,TRBV4-2,TGTGCCAGCAGCCCCTCCCCTTTGGGCGTAACTAATGAAAAACTGTTTTTT,CASSPSPLGVTNEKLFF
TRBJ2-3,NA,NA,TRBV6-5,TGTGCCAGCAGGTCTACGGCAGATACGCAGTATTTT,CASRSTADTQYF
TRBJ2-7,NA,NA,TRBV7-9,TGTGCCAGCAGCTCTAGGTACGAGCAGTACTTC,CASSSRYEQYF
TRBJ1-2,NA,NA,TRBV19,TGTGCCAGTAGTACCAGGACCGAAAGGGGCTACACCTTC,CASSTRTERGYTF
TRBJ1-1,NA,TRBD1,TRBV7-6,TGTGCCAGCAGCTCCAGACAGGGCGGCACTGAAGCTTTCTTT,CASSSRQGGTEAFF
TRBJ1-1,NA,TRBD1,TRBV11-2,TGTGCCAGCAGCTCTCAACAGGGGAGGACTGAAGCTTTCTTT,CASSSQQGRTEAFF
TRBJ2-3,NA,NA,TRBV11-2,TGTGCCAGCAGCTTAGCAGGGACAGATACGCAGTATTTT,CASSLAGTDTQYF
TRBJ2-2,NA,NA,TRBV19,TGTGCCAGTAGTATAGAAGGGAACACCGGGGAGCTGTTTTTT,CASSIEGNTGELFF
TRBJ2-5,NA,TRBD1,TRBV30,TGTGCCTGGAACCCCGGGACAGGGGGAAGAGAGACCCAGTACTTC,CAWNPGTGGRETQYF
TRBJ2-1,NA,NA,TRBV7-3,TGTGCCAGCAGCTTTCGGGGATCCCACAATGAGCAGTTCTTC,CASSFRGSHNEQFF
TRBJ1-1,NA,NA,TRBV10-3,TGTGCCATCAGCCCAAGGGGGGGGGACACTGAAGCTTTCTTT,CAISPRGGDTEAFF
TRBJ1-5,NA,NA,TRBV5-5,TGTGCCAGCAGCCCCCAGGGGTTTGGTGATCAGCCCCAGCATTTT,CASSPQGFGDQPQHF
TRBJ1-1,NA,NA,TRBV7-9,TGTGCCAGCAGCTTAGAGGGGGGCACTGAAGCTTTCTTT,CASSLEGGTEAFF
TRBJ2-7,NA,NA,TRBV19,TGTGCCAGTAGTATAGTCGCTGCGAGCTCCTACGAGCAGTACTTC,CASSIVAASSYEQYF
TRBJ2-4,NA,NA,TRBV7-2,TGTGCCAGCAGCTTAAAAGGCGGGGAAAACATTCAGTACTTC,CASSLKGGENIQYF
TRBJ1-2,NA,TRBD1,TRBV7-9,TGTGCCACGGAGACAGGGAACTATGGCTACACCTTC,CATETGNYGYTF
TRBJ1-2,NA,NA,TRBV14,TGTGCCAGCAGCCCGACAGGAATGGATGGCTACACCTTC,CASSPTGMDGYTF
TRBJ2-5,NA,NA,TRBV7-9,TGTGCCAGCAGCGCCTCAGGTGGAGAGACCCAGTACTTC,CASSASGGETQYF
TRBJ2-5,NA,NA,TRBV9,TGTGCCAGCAGCGCCGGGGGCCAAGAGACCCAGTACTTC,CASSAGGQETQYF
TRBJ1-4,NA,NA,TRBV2,TGTGCCAGCAGTGGAGAGAGGGAGGGAGAAAAACTGTTTTTT,CASSGEREGEKLFF